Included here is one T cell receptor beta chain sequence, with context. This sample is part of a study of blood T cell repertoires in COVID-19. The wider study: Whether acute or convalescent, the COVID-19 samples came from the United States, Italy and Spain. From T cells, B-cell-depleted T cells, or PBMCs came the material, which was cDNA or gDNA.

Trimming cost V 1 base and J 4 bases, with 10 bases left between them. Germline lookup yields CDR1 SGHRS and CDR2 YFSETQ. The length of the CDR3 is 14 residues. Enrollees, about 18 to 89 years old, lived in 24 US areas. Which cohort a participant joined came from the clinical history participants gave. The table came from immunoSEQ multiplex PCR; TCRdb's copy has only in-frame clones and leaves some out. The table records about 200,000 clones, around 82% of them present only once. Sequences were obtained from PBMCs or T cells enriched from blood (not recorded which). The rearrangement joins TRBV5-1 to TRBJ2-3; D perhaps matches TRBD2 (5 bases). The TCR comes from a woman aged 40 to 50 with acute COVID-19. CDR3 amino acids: CASSLSAGADTQYF. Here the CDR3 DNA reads TGCGCCAGCAGCTTGTCCGCGGGCGCAGATACGCAGTATTTT.